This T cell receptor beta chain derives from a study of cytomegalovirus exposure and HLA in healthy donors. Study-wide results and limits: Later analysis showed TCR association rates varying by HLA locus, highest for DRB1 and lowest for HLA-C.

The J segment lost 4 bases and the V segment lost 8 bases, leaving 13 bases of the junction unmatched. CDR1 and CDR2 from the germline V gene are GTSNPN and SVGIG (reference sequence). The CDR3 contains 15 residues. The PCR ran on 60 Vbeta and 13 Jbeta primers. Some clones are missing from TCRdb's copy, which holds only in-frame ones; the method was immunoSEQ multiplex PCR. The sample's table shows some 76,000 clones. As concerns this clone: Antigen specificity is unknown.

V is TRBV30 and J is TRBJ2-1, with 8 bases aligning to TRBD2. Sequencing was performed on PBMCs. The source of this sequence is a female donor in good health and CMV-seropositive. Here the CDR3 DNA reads TGTGCCCTCACCGCGGGGGCTAGCGGGTACAATGAGCAGTTCTTC. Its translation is CALTAGASGYNEQFF.